The following is a T cell receptor (beta chain) sequence with its context. The data stem from a study of control samples from healthy donors and cancer patients. Sequenced by immunoSEQ multiplex PCR; TCRdb stores in-frame clones only, minus some. The data hold about 140,000 clones, with around nine tenths observed a single time. Germline CDR1 and CDR2: MNHNS and SASEGT. This CDR3 has 12 amino acids. Trimming took 2 bases from V and 2 from J, leaving 4 bases between them. The chain uses TRBV6-1 and TRBJ2-7, with D unclear. Sequenced: blood. This receptor was identified in a man aged 25-45 years in good health. The CDR3 loop reads CASSEYPYEQYF. The CDR3 nucleotides read TGTGCCAGCAGTGAATACCCCTACGAGCAGTACTTC.